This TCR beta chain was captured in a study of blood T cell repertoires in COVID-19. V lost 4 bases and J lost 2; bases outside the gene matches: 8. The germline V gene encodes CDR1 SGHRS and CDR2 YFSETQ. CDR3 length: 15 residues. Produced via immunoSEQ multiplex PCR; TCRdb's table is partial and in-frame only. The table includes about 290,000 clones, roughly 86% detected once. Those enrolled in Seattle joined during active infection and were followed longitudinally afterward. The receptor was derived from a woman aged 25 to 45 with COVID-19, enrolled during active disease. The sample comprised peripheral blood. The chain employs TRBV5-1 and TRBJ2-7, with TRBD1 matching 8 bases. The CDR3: CASSLDRVITYEQYF. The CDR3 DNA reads TGCGCCAGCAGCCTGGACAGGGTGATCACCTACGAGCAGTACTTC.